The 10 T cell receptor beta chains in this list originate from one sample, sequenced in a study of shared clonotypes between healthy human individuals. The repertoire was sequenced with immunoSEQ multiplex PCR; TCRdb's copy has only in-frame clones and lacks some. The profile shows millions of clones, 85% to 95% of them singletons. Sequencing input: naive CD4+ T cells from PBMCs. The subset was: CD45RA+ positively selected. These receptors were collected from a man between 18 and 29 years old in good health. Some clones in this sample may be carry-over from other donors' samples.

The chain combines TRBV4-2 with TRBJ2-7; D gene ambiguous. Germline-derived CDR1 and CDR2 are LGHNA and YNFKEQ. The V end was cut by 2 bases, the J end by 0 bases, with 14 bases between. The CDR3 totals 16 residues. The CDR3 DNA reads TGTGCCAGCAGCCAATTTGGGTCCGCCGGCTCCTACGAGCAGTACTTC. It yields the protein CASSQFGSAGSYEQYF.

The chain uses TRBV15 and TRBJ2-1; 8 nucleotides agree with TRBD1. The germline gives CDR1 LNHNV, CDR2 YYDKDF (reference sequence). Germline trimming cut 2 bases from V and 5 bases from J; bases unmatched to any gene: 11. CDR3 length: 17 amino acids. The CDR3 loop reads CATSRSWDRQVNNEQFF. CDR3 bases: TGTGCCACCAGCAGATCCTGGGACAGGCAGGTTAACAATGAGCAGTTCTTC.

This rearrangement joins TRBV9 to TRBJ2-3; unclear D gene. Germline V lookup: CDR1 SGDLS, CDR2 YYNGEE. V gave up 0 bases and J gave up 0 bases, with 8 bases separating them. This CDR3 is 15 amino acids long. The chain's CDR3 is CASSVDGQSTDTQYF. The CDR3 bases are TGTGCCAGCAGCGTAGACGGGCAAAGCACAGATACGCAGTATTTT.

This clone came up once. V gene TRBV5-1 combines with J gene TRBJ2-7, with 9 positions matching TRBD1. The germline gives CDR1 SGHRS, CDR2 YFSETQ. The CDR3 sequence is 14 residues long. The V segment lost 3 bases and the J segment 4 bases; nucleotides outside the gene matches: 5. CDR3 in DNA: TGCGCCAGCAGCTCCGGACAGGGGTGGTACGAGCAGTACTTC. This gives the protein CASSSGQGWYEQYF.

The rearrangement joins TRBV7-8 to TRBJ2-2, with D possibly being TRBD1 or TRBD2 (6 bases each). The CDR3 spans 16 residues. V dropped 1 base and J dropped 6 bases, with 15 bases sitting between them. Germline CDR1 SGHVS, CDR2 FQNEAQ. The CDR3 sequence is CASSLVGGRKAGELFF. The CDR3 region has the DNA TGTGCCAGCAGCTTAGTTGGGGGGCGGAAAGCCGGGGAGCTGTTTTTT.

This clone was observed a single time. This chain links TRBV4-1 with TRBJ2-7; no reliable D call. Germline-derived CDR1 and CDR2 are MGHRA and YSYEKL. This CDR3 has 12 amino acids. Trimming removed 0 bases from V and 5 bases from J, with 5 bases in between. The CDR3 DNA reads TGCGCCAGCAGCCAAGACCCGGACGAGCAGTACTTC. Translation: CASSQDPDEQYF.

The chain couples TRBV5-1 to TRBJ2-3, with 16 bases identical to TRBD2. Germline V gene sequence: CDR1 SGHRS, CDR2 YFSETQ. J gave up 5 bases and V 1 base, and 4 bases lay outside the gene matches. This CDR3 has 17 amino acids. The CDR3 bases are TGCGCCAGCAGCTTGACGGGACTAGCGGGAGGGCAAGATACGCAGTATTTT. Its protein is CASSLTGLAGGQDTQYF.

Concerning this clone: The same CDR3 is also encoded by other DNA sequences in this sample. V is TRBV27 and J is TRBJ1-4; D is undetermined. Trimming pared 3 bases from V and 7 bases from J, leaving 9 bases between. CDR1 MNHEY and CDR2 SMNVEV come from the germline V gene (reference sequence). CDR3 length: 13 amino acids. This chain's CDR3 is CASSLLGSEKLFF. CDR3 DNA: TGTGCCAGCAGTTTGCTGGGCTCTGAAAAACTGTTTTTT.

The CDR3 sequence: CASSWGGGSVTGELFF. CDR3 nucleotides: TGCGCCAGCAGCTGGGGCGGAGGGAGTGTCACCGGGGAGCTGTTTTTT. The chain links TRBV5-1 to TRBJ2-2; D may be TRBD2 (6 bases). V lost 3 bases and J lost 4, with 16 bases in between. The CDR3 has 16 amino acids. Germline loops: CDR1 SGHRS, CDR2 YFSETQ.

The rearrangement joins TRBV10-3 to TRBJ1-1; D might be TRBD1 (6 bases). The V gene lost 7 bases and the J gene lost 5 bases, with 14 bases spanning the gap. The CDR3 is made up of 13 amino acids. Germline loops: CDR1 ENHRY, CDR2 SYGVKD. CDR3 sequence (DNA): TGTGCCATCAAAGGGCAGGGGCGGACTGAAGCTTTCTTT. Amino acid sequence: CAIKGQGRTEAFF.